These 5 T cell receptor beta chains were sequenced from one sample in a study of regulatory T cells in long-lasting Graves disease. As to time point: newly diagnosed GD, antithyroid drugs for less than 3 months. After RNA was extracted from PBMCs, the TCR library was made from it. The authors built TCR beta libraries using iRepertoire HTBI primers and Arm-PCR of CDR3 regions. Via MiXCR, TCRdb re-called the multiplex PCR reads, giving one row per CDR3 protein. The repertoire holds approximately 310,000 distinct CDR3 sequences, with roughly 18% as singletons. Sequenced material: peripheral blood mononuclear cells (PBMCs), taken at new diagnosis, from a patient treated with antithyroid drugs. These receptors came from a female donor with Graves disease.

This clonotype was picked up many times. The chain employs TRBV2 and TRBJ2-2; 7 bases are a match to TRBD1. The CDR3 length is 14 residues. Germline V lookup: CDR1 SNHLY, CDR2 FYNNEI. With V trimmed by 6 bases and J by 6 bases, 7 bases remained unmatched. The CDR3 bases are TGTGCCAGCAGCACGACAGGGTCGGCCGGGGAGCTGTTTTTT. Amino acids: CASSTTGSAGELFF.

In its sample, this clonotype was seen many times. V and J are TRBV9 and TRBJ2-1, with TRBD2 matching over 8 bases. Germline V gene data show CDR1 as SGDLS and CDR2 as YYNGEE. V shed 0 bases and J 2 bases; nucleotides not matched to a gene: 1. CDR3 length equals 15 residues. The CDR3 sequence: CASSVAGGPYNEQFF. The CDR3 DNA reads TGTGCCAGCAGCGTAGCGGGAGGGCCCTACAATGAGCAGTTCTTC.

The table lists this clonotype with many counts. V usage is TRBV28 and J usage is TRBJ1-5, with D perhaps matching TRBD1 (6 bases). Trimming stripped 4 bases from V and 2 bases from J, with 18 bases between. The germline V gene encodes CDR1 MDHEN and CDR2 SYDVKM. The CDR3 consists of 17 residues. CDR3 in DNA: TGTGCCAGCAGTTCAGCAGGGGTCCCTGGTGGCAATCAGCCCCAGCATTTT. The encoded protein is CASSSAGVPGGNQPQHF.

This clonotype was found many times. The chain recombines TRBV12-3 or TRBV12-4 with TRBJ1-1; D not resolved. The CDR3 loop spans 14 amino acids. The V end was cut by 3 bases, the J end by 3 bases, with 11 bases between. CDR3 bases: TGTGCCAGCAGTTTTCTGAATCTTGACACTGAAGCTTTCTTT. Protein sequence: CASSFLNLDTEAFF.

The rearrangement uses TRBV12-3 or TRBV12-4 and TRBJ1-5, with D uncertain. This CDR3 comprises 14 residues. With 6 bases removed from V and 1 base from J, the gap between germline ends came to 10 bases. The CDR3, as DNA: TGTGCCAGCAGAGCCCAGGACAGCAATCAGCCCCAGCATTTT. Translated, it gives CASRAQDSNQPQHF.